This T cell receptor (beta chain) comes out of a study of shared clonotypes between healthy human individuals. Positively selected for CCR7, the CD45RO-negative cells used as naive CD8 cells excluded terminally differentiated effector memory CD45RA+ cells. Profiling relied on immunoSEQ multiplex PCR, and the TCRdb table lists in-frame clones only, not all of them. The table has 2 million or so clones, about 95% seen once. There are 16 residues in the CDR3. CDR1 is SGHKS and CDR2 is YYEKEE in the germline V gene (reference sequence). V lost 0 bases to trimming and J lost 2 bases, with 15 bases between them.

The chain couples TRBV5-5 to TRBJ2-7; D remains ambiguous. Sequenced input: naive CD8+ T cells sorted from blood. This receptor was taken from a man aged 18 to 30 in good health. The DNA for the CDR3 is TGTGCCAGCAGCTTGGTTTGGGTAGAGAGGCCCTACGAGCAGTACTTC. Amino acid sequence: CASSLVWVERPYEQYF.